This paragraph reports one T cell receptor beta chain. Antigen unknown. The record originates from a study of blood T cells in healthy people across ages. Study results and limitations: The long-lived group displayed more naive CD4+ cells, plus higher diversity, than the aged donors did. With age, beta diversity per million T cells declined roughly linearly, significantly by approximately 41.

The V gene's germline CDR1 is SGHVS and CDR2 FQNEAQ. The CDR3 covers 15 residues. V was cut by 3 bases and J by 2 bases, with 14 bases left in between. Combining a sample-barcoded 5' primer with a J-beta primer mix, a second PCR ran for roughly 6 to 12 cycles. A tag from a template-switch adaptor with 12 random nucleotides marked each cDNA molecule. There were at least 3 million CDR3-containing paired-end reads obtained from each sample. MiXCR, applied by TCRdb to the 5' RACE reads, yields one record per CDR3 protein. The sample comprises nearly 800,000 distinct CDR3 sequences, around 50% of which are singletons, and 20% to 30% rests with the top ten.

Sample: blood. The rearrangement joins TRBV7-8 to TRBJ2-7; a weak D match, TRBD2 (6 bases). This receptor was taken from a man aged 40-49 years in good health. The CDR3 region is CASSLELAPTYEQYF. The DNA of the CDR3 is TGTGCCAGCAGCTTGGAACTAGCTCCCACCTACGAGCAGTACTTC.